Listed here is a single TCR beta chain. Its antigen is undetermined. One junction end does not reproduce the germline sequence, and a read error may be involved. This record belongs to a study of shared clonotypes between healthy human individuals. Notes on the study in general: Sequencing depth was predicted to influence how clonotypes are shared among donors.

Germline V gene lookup returns CDR1 SGHDN and CDR2 FVKESK. This CDR3 contains 13 residues. In unsorted samples, genomic DNA was obtained using 100 million or so PBMCs. The material for each subset, its genomic DNA, was split evenly across several immunoSEQ plates. The protocol was immunoSEQ multiplex PCR, while the TCRdb copy is restricted to in-frame clones and leaves out a portion. The data contain some 500,000 clones, 70% to 80% of them seen just once; the ten biggest clones take up around 12%. The source material was PBMCs. The V and J genes are TRBV14 and TRBJ2-1, with 7 bases matching TRBD2. The receptor was isolated from a middle-aged woman in good health. Some clones in this sample may be carry-over from other donors' samples. CDR3 region: CASSQAGRAVRIF. The CDR3 nucleotides read TGTGCCAGCAGCCAGGCAGGGAGGGCCGTAAGGATCTTC. Full variable domain (outside the CDR3, taken from reference TRBV14 and TRBJ2-1): EAGVTQFPSHSVIEKGQTVTLRCDPISGHDNLYWYRRVMGKEIKFLLHFVKESKQDESGMPNNRFLAERTGGTYSTLKVQPAELEDSGVYFCASSQAGRAVRIFGPGTRLTVL.